This TCR beta chain was profiled in a study of OX40 agonist ivuxolimab in advanced cancers. Study overall: Treatment of patients was with ivuxolimab, an agonistic anti-OX40 (CD134) antibody. Study-wide results and limits: More expanded clones were found, on average, in CD8+ than in CD4+ T cells.

Only in-frame clones appear in the TCRdb table, and some are missing; sequencing was by immunoSEQ multiplex PCR. The sample holds roughly 69,000 clones, approximately 84% seen once. In the case of this clone: No antigen is known for it.

Trimming shortened V by 2 bases and J by 4 bases, and 14 bases separated the two germline ends. CDR3 length: 15 residues. Germline values: CDR1 KGHSH, CDR2 LQKENI. The sequenced sample was CD4+ or CD8+ T cells sorted from blood, obtained in a trial of the OX40 agonist ivuxolimab. This receptor was identified in an adult with an advanced solid tumor such as melanoma, head and neck, liver or kidney cancer. V and J are TRBV18 and TRBJ1-2; D gene unclear. The CDR3 loop is CASSPISREFYGYTF. In DNA form, the CDR3 reads TGTGCCAGCTCACCAATCAGCCGGGAGTTCTATGGCTACACCTTC.